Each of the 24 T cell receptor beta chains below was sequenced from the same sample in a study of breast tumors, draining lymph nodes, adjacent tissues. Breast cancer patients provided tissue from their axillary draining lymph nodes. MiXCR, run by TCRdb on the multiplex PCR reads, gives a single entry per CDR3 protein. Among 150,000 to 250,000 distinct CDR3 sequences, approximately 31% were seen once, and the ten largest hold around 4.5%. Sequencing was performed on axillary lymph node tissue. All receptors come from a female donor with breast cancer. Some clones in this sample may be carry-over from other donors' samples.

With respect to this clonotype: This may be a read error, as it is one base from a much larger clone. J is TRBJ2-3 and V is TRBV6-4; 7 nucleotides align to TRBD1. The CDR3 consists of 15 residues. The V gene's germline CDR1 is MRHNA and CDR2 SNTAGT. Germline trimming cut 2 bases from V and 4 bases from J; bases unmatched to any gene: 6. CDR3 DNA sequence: TGTGCCAGCAGTGACAGGGGGCTTTGGGCAGATACGCAGTATTTT. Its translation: CASSDRGLWADTQYF.

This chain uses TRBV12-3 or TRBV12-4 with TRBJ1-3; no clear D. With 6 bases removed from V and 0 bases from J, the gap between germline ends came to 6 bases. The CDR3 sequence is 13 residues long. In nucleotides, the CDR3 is TGTGCCAGCAGGCGGCGCTCTGGAAACACCATATATTTT. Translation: CASRRRSGNTIYF.

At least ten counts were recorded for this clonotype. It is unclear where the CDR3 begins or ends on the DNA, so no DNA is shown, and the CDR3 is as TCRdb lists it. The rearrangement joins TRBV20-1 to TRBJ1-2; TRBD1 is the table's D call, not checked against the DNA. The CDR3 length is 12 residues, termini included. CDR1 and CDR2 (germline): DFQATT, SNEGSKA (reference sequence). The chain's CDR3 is CSARDWGDGSTF.

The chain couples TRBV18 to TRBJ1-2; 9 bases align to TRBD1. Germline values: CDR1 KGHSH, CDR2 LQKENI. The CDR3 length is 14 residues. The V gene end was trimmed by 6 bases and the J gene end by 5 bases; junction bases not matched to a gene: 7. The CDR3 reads CASSSQGAEYGYTF. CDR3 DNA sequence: TGTGCCAGCTCGTCACAGGGGGCAGAGTATGGCTACACCTTC.

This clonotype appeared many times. CDR3 coding DNA: TGTGCCAGCAGCCCACAGGGTCAGCCCCAGCATTTT. Translated: CASSPQGQPQHF. The chain has TRBV7-2 and TRBJ1-5, with D possibly being TRBD1 (6 bases). Per the germline V gene, CDR1 is SGHTA and CDR2 is FQGNSA. This CDR3 has 12 residues. V lost 5 bases and J 6 bases, leaving 8 bases between the germline ends.

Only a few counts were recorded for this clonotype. This CDR3 reads CAWSAGVAKNIQYF. The DNA for the CDR3 is TGTGCCTGGAGTGCAGGGGTTGCCAAAAACATTCAGTACTTC. The V and J genes are TRBV30 and TRBJ2-4, with D possibly TRBD1 on 6 matching bases. In germline, CDR1 is GTSNPN, CDR2 SVGIG (reference sequence). Trimming took off 1 base at V and 1 base at J, with 8 bases between the two ends. The CDR3 is 14 amino acids.

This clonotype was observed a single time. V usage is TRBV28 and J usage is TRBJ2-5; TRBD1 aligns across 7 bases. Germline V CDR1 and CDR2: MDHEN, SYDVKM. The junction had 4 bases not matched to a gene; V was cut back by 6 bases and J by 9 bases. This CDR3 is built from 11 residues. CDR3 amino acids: CASRDGQAQYF. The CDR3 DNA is TGTGCCAGCAGGGATGGACAGGCCCAGTACTTC.

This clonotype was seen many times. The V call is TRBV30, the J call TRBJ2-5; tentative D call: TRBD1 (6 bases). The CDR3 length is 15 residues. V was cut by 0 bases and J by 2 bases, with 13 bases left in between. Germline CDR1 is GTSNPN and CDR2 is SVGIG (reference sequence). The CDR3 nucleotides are TGTGCCTGGAGTGTACCCCGGGACAATCAAGAGACCCAGTACTTC. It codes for CAWSVPRDNQETQYF.

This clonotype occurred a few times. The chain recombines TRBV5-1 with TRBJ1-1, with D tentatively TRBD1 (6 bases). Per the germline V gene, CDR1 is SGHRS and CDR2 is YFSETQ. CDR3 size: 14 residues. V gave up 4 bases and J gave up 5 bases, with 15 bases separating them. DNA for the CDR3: TGCGCCAGCAGCCCACCGGGGGCGCGGACTGAAGCTTTCTTT. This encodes CASSPPGARTEAFF.

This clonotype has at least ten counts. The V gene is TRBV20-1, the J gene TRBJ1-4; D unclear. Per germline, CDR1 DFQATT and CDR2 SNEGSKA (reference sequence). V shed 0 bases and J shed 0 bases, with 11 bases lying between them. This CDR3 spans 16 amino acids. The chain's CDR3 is CSARDPRSATNEKLFF. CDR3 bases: TGCAGTGCTAGAGATCCAAGAAGTGCAACTAATGAAAAACTGTTTTTT.

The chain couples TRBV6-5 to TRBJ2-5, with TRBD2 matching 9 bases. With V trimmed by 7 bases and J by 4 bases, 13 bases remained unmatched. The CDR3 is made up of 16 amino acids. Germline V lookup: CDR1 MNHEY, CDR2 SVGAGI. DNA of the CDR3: TGTGCCAGCACGGCGGGGGGGCCTGGGGTTGGAGAGACCCAGTACTTC. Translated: CASTAGGPGVGETQYF.

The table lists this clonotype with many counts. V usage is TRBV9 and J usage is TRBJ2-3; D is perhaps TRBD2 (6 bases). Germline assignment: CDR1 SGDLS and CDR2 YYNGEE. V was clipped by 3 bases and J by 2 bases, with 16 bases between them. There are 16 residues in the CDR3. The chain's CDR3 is CASSASGTSPTDTQYF. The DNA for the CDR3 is TGTGCCAGCAGCGCCTCCGGGACTTCTCCCACAGATACGCAGTATTTT.

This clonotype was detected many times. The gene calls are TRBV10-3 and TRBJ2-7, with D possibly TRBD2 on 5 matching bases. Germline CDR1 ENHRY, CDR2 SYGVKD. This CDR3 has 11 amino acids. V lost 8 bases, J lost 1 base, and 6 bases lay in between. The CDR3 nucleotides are TGTGCCATCGGCGGGTCCTACGAGCAGTACTTC. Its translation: CAIGGSYEQYF.

CDR3 sequence (DNA): TGTGCCAGCGGTCACAGAGGGGGTAAGGAGACCCAGTACTTC. Translation gives CASGHRGGKETQYF. The chain is built from TRBV6-6 and TRBJ2-5, with D perhaps matching TRBD1 (6 bases). The V gene's germline CDR1 is MNHNY and CDR2 SVGAGI (reference sequence). With 8 bases removed from V and 5 bases from J, the gap between germline ends came to 18 bases. The CDR3 has 14 amino acids.

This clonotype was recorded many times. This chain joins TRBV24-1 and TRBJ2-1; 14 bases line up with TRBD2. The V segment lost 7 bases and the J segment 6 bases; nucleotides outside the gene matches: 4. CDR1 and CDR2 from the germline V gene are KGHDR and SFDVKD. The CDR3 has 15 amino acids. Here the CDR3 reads CATRPTSGRANEQFF. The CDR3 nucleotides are TGTGCCACCAGACCGACTAGCGGGAGGGCCAATGAGCAGTTCTTC.

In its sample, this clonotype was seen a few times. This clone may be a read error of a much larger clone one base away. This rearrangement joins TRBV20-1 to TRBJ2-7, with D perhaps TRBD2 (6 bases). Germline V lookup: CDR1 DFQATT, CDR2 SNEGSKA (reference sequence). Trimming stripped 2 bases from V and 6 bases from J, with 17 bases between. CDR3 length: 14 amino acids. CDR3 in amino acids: CSARRGGATSEQYF. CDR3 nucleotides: TGCAGTGCTAGACGGGGCGGGGCAACCTCCGAGCAGTACTTC.

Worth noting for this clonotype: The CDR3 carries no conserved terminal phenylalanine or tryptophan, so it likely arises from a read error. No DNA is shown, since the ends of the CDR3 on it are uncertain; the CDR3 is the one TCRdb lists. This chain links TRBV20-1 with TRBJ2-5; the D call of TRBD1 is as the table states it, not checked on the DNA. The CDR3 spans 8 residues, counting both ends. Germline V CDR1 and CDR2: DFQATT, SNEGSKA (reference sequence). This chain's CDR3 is CSASSGAN.

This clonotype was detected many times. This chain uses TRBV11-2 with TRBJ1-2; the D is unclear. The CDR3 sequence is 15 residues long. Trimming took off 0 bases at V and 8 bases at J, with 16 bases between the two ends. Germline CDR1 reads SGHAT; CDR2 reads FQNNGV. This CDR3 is CASSLDKGRLFGYTF. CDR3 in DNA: TGTGCCAGCAGCTTAGATAAGGGTCGGCTCTTCGGCTACACCTTC.

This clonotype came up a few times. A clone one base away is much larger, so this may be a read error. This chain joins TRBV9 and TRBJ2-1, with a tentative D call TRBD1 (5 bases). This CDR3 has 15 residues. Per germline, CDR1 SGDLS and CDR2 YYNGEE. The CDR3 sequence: CASSVDWGKDNEPFF. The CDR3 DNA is TGTGCCAGCAGCGTAGACTGGGGTAAGGACAATGAGCCGTTCTTC.

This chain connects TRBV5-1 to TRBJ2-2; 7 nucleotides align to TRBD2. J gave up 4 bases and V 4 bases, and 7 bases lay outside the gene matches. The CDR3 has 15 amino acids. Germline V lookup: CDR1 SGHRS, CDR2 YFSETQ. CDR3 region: CASSMGGLGTGELFF. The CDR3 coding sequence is TGCGCCAGCAGCATGGGAGGGTTGGGCACCGGGGAGCTGTTTTTT.

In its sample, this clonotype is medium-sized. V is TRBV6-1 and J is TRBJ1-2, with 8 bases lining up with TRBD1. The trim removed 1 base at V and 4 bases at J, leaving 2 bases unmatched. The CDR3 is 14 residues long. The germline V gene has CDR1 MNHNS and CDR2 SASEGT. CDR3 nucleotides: TGTGCCAGCAGTGAAGGGACAGGGCTCTATGGCTACACCTTC. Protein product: CASSEGTGLYGYTF.

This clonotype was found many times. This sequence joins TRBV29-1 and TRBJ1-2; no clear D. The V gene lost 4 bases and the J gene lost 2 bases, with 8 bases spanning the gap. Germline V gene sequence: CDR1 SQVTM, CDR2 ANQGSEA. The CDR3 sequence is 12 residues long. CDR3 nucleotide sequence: TGCAGCGTTGCAGACCAGAACTATGGCTACACCTTC. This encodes CSVADQNYGYTF.

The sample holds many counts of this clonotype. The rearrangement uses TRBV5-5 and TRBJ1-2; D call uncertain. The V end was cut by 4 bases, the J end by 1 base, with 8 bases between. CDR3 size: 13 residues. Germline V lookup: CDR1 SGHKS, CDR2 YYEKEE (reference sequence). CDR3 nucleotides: TGTGCCAGCAGCCCTACAGATAACTATGGCTACACCTTC. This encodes CASSPTDNYGYTF.

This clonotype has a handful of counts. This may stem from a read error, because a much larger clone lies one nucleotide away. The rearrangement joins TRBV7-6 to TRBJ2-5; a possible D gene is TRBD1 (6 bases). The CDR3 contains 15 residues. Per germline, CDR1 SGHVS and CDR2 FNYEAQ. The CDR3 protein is CASSLRGTLGETQHF. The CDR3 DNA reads TGTGCCAGCAGCTTAAGGGGGACCCTAGGGGAGACCCAGCACTTC.